The clone carrying this TCR beta chain was observed many times. A minimum of 6 micrograms of total RNA was extracted per sample. The data are from a study of blood T cells in healthy people across ages. A second PCR of about 7 to 12 cycles used a sample-barcoded 5' primer and a J-beta primer mix. Each of the cDNA molecules was tagged by a template-switch adaptor with 12 random nucleotides. Using its own MiXCR run on the 5' RACE reads, TCRdb lists one record per CDR3 protein. Among over a million distinct CDR3 sequences listed, approximately 43% were seen once. This CDR3 is 16 amino acids long. With 2 bases removed from V and 7 bases from J, the gap between germline ends came to 18 bases. Germline values: CDR1 MNHEY, CDR2 SVGEGT.

Sequenced material: blood. This clonotype was obtained from a woman between 18 and 29 years old in good health. The gene calls are TRBV6-2 or TRBV6-3 and TRBJ2-1; D may be TRBD2 (7 bases). The CDR3 is CASSYGGRGAGNEQFF. CDR3 bases: TGTGCCAGCAGTTACGGAGGCCGGGGGGCAGGGAATGAGCAGTTCTTC.